This TCR beta chain was sequenced for a study of cytomegalovirus exposure and HLA in healthy donors. Study results and limitations: Later on, an analysis tied 15,000 or so TCR beta sequences to HLA alleles at 0.05 false discovery rate. Presence/absence analyses assumed roughly uniform sequencing depth across donors. In the analysis, some V segments, TRBV6-2 and TRBV6-3 included, were excluded as indistinguishable.

To note about this clone: Its specificity is unknown.

This CDR3 comprises 17 residues. Per germline, CDR1 SGHNT and CDR2 YENEEA. The V and J ends lost 6 bases and 0 bases respectively, with 15 bases between them. PCR employed 60 Vbeta and 13 Jbeta primers. Generated by immunoSEQ multiplex PCR, the TCRdb table keeps only in-frame clones and is missing some. The table lists about 120,000 clones, 60% to 80% of them singletons. This TCR was sampled from a man between 18 and 35 years old in good health and CMV-seropositive. Sequenced material: PBMCs. This chain joins TRBV11-3 and TRBJ2-6, with D possibly TRBD1 on 6 matching bases. CDR3 amino acids: CASSRKKDSSGANVLTF. CDR3 bases: TGTGCCAGCAGTCGAAAAAAGGACAGCTCTGGGGCCAACGTCCTGACTTTC.